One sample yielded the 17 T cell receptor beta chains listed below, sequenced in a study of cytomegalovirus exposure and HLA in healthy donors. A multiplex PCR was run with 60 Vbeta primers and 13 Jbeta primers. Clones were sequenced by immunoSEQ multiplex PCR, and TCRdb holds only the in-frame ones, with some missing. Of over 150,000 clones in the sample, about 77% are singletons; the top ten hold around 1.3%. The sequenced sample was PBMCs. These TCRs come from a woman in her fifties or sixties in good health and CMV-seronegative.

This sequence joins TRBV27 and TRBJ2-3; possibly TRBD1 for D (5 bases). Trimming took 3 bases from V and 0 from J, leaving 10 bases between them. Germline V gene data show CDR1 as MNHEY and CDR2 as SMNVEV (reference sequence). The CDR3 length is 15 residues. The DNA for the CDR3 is TGTGCCAGCAGTTTTCAGGGTATGAGCACAGATACGCAGTATTTT. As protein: CASSFQGMSTDTQYF.

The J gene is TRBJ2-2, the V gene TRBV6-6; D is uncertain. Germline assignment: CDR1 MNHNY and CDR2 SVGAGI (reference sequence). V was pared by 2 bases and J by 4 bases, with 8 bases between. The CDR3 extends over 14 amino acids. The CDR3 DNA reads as TGTGCCAGCAGTTACCGTGCCAGCACCGGGGAGCTGTTTTTT. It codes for CASSYRASTGELFF.

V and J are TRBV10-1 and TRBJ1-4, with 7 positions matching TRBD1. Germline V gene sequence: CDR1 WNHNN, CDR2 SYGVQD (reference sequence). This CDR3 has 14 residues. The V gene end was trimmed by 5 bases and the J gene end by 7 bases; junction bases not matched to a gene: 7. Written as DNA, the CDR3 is TGCGCCAGCAGTCAGACAGGGTCGGCTGAAAAACTGTTTTTT. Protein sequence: CASSQTGSAEKLFF.

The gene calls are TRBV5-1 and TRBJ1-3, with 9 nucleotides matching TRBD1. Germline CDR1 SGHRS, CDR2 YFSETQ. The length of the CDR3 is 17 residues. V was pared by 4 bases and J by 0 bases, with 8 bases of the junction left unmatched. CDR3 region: CASSPSGTGNSGNTIYF. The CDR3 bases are TGCGCCAGCAGCCCCTCCGGGACAGGGAACTCTGGAAACACCATATATTTT.

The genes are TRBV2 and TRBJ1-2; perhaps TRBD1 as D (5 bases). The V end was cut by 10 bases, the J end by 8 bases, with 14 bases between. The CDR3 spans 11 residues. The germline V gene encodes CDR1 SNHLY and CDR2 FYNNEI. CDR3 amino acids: CANHPEGGYTF. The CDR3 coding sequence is TGTGCCAACCACCCGGAGGGGGGCTACACCTTC. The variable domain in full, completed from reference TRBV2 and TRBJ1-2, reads EPEVTQTPSHQVTQMGQEVILRCVPISNHLYFYWYRQILGQKVEFLVSFYNNEISEKSEIFDDQFSVERPDGSNFTLKIRSTKLEDSAMYFCANHPEGGYTFGSGTRLTVV.

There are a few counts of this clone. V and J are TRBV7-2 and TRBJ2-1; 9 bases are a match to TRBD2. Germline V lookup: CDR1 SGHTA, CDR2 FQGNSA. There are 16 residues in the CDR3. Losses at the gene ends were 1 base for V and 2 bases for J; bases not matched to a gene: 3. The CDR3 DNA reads TGTGCCAGCAGCTTAGTCGGCGGGGGGGCCTACAATGAGCAGTTCTTC. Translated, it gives CASSLVGGGAYNEQFF.

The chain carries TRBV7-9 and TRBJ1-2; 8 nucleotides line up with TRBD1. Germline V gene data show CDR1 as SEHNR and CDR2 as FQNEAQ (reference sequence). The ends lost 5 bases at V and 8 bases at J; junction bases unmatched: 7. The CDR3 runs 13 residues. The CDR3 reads CASSPGQGRGYTF. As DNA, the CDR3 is TGTGCCAGCAGCCCCGGACAGGGTCGAGGCTACACCTTC. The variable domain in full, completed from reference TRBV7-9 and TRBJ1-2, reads DTGVSQNPRHKITKRGQNVTFRCDPISEHNRLYWYRQTLGQGPEFLTYFQNEAQLEKSRLLSDRFSAERPKGSFSTLEIQRTEQGDSAMYLCASSPGQGRGYTFGSGTRLTVV.

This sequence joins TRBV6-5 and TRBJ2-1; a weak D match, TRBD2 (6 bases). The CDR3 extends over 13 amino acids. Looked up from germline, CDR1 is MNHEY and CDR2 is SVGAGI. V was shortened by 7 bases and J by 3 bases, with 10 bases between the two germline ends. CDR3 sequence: CASTWGVYNEQFF. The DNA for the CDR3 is TGTGCCAGCACGTGGGGGGTCTACAATGAGCAGTTCTTC.

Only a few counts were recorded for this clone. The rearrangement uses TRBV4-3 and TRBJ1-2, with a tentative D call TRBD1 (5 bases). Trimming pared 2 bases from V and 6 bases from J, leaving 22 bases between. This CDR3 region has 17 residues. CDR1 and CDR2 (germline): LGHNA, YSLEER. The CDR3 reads CASSQSLLGGPPNGYTF. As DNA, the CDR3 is TGCGCCAGCAGCCAAAGCCTCCTCGGGGGACCACCCAATGGCTACACCTTC.

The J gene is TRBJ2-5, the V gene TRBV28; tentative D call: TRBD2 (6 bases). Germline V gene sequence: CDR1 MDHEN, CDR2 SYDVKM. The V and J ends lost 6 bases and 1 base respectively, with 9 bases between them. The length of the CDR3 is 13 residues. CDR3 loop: CASSRDSQETQYF. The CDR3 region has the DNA TGTGCCAGCAGCCGGGACTCCCAAGAGACCCAGTACTTC.

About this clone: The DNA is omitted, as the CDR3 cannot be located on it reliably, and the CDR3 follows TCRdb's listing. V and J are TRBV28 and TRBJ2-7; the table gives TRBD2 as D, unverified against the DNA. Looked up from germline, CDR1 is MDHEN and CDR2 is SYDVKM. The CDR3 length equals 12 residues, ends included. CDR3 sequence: CASSTSSRGQYF.

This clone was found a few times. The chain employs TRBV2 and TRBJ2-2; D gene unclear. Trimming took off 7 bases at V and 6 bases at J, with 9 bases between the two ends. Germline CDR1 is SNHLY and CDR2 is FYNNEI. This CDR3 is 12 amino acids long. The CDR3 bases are TGTGCCAGCACGGTCTTCTCCGGGGAGCTGTTTTTT. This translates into CASTVFSGELFF.

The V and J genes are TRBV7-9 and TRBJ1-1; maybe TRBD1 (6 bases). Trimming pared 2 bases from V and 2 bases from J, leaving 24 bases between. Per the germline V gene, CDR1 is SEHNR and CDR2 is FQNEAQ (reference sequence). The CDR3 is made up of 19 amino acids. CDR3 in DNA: TGTGCCAGCAGCTTAAGGGGGAGGGGAGGGGCCGAACTAAACACTGAAGCTTTCTTT. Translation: CASSLRGRGGAELNTEAFF.

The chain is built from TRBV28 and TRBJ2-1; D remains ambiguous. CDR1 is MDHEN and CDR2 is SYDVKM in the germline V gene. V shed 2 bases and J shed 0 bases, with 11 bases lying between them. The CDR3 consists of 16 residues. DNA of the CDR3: TGTGCCAGCAGTTTACAGAAGACAAGCTCCTACAATGAGCAGTTCTTC. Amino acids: CASSLQKTSSYNEQFF.

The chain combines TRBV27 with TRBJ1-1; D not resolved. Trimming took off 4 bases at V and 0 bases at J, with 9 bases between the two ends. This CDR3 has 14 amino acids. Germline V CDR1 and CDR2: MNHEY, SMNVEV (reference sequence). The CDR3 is CASSYAAVNTEAFF. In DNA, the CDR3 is TGTGCCAGCAGTTATGCGGCAGTGAACACTGAAGCTTTCTTT.

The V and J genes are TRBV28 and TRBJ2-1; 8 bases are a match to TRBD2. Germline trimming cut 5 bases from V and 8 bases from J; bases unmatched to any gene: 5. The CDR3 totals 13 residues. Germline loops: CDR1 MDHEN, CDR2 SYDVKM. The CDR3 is CASSIGGGYEQFF. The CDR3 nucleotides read TGTGCCAGCAGTATCGGGGGGGGCTATGAGCAGTTCTTC. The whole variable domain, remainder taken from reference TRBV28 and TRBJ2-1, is DVKVTQSSRYLVKRTGEKVFLECVQDMDHENMFWYRQDPGLGLRLIYFSYDVKMKEKGDIPEGYSVSREKKERFSLILESASTNQTSMYLCASSIGGGYEQFFGPGTRLTVL.

As DNA, the CDR3 is TGTGCCAGCAGCTTACTGCGGACAGGCTCCTACGAGCAGTACTTC. This encodes CASSLLRTGSYEQYF. The chain joins TRBV7-3 to TRBJ2-7, with 7 bases identical to TRBD1. CDR1 is SGHTA and CDR2 is FQGTGA in the germline V gene. This CDR3 contains 15 residues. J lost 0 bases, V lost 2 bases, and 4 bases had no gene match. Looking up the rest from reference TRBV7-3 and TRBJ2-7 gives the full variable domain: GAGVSQTPSNKVTEKGKYVELRCDPISGHTALYWYRQSLGQGPEFLIYFQGTGAADDSGLPNDRFFAVRPEGSVSTLKIQRTERGDSAVYLCASSLLRTGSYEQYFGPGTRLTVT.